This entry lists 22 T cell receptor beta chains sequenced from one sample in a study of T cell responses to AZD1222 COVID-19 vaccine. Only in-frame clones appear in the TCRdb table, and some are missing; sequencing was by immunoSEQ multiplex PCR. The table has roughly 160,000 clones, roughly nine tenths seen once. The sequencing here drew on peripheral blood, taken 28 days after the second AZD1222 dose. The source is an adult who received the AZD1222 COVID-19 vaccine.

The table lists this clone with a few counts. The V gene is TRBV19, the J gene TRBJ1-5; 9 bases line up with TRBD1. J lost 5 bases, V lost 6 bases, and 8 bases had no gene match. The CDR3 sequence is 15 residues long. Per germline, CDR1 LNHDA and CDR2 SQIVND (reference sequence). As DNA, the CDR3 is TGTGCCAGTAGGCCTTCCGGGACAGGGCATCAGCCCCAGCATTTT. Encoded protein: CASRPSGTGHQPQHF.

Here the CDR3 reads CASSAPLTKETQYF. The CDR3 region has the DNA TGTGCCAGCAGCGCACCCCTCACAAAAGAGACCCAGTACTTC. V usage is TRBV2 and J usage is TRBJ2-5; D is undetermined. This CDR3 has 14 amino acids. In germline, CDR1 is SNHLY, CDR2 FYNNEI. The V and J ends lost 6 bases and 3 bases respectively, with 14 bases between them.

This clone has a single count. The J gene is TRBJ2-4, the V gene TRBV19, with D perhaps matching TRBD1 (5 bases). V was cut by 3 bases and J by 4 bases, with 7 bases left in between. Germline CDR1 and CDR2: LNHDA and SQIVND (reference sequence). The CDR3 is 13 residues long. The CDR3 reads CASSINRKNIQYF. In DNA, the CDR3 is TGTGCCAGTAGTATTAACAGGAAAAACATTCAGTACTTC.

This clone has a handful of counts. The V call is TRBV4-1, the J call TRBJ2-7; possibly TRBD2 for D (6 bases). Germline V lookup: CDR1 MGHRA, CDR2 YSYEKL. V was shortened by 1 base and J by 0 bases, with 10 bases between the two germline ends. The CDR3 spans 15 residues. CDR3 in amino acids: CASSQAGDTSYEQYF. CDR3 nucleotide sequence: TGCGCCAGCAGCCAAGCGGGGGATACCTCCTACGAGCAGTACTTC.

This sequence joins TRBV5-5 and TRBJ1-6, with 10 bases identical to TRBD1. CDR1 is SGHKS and CDR2 is YYEKEE in the germline V gene (reference sequence). J was trimmed by 1 base and V by 4 bases; bases with no gene match: 5. The CDR3 loop spans 17 amino acids. In DNA form, the CDR3 reads TGTGCCAGCAGCCTGCGACAGGGGGCGTCCTATAATTCACCCCTCCACTTT. Translating gives CASSLRQGASYNSPLHF. Looking up the rest from reference TRBV5-5 and TRBJ1-6 gives the full variable domain: DAGVTQSPTHLIKTRGQQVTLRCSPISGHKSVSWYQQVLGQGPQFIFQYYEKEERGRGNFPDRFSARQFPNYSSELNVNALLLGDSALYLCASSLRQGASYNSPLHFGNGTRLTVT.

The sample holds a few counts of this clone. The genes are TRBV7-8 and TRBJ2-5; no clear D gene. The CDR3 is made up of 13 amino acids. Germline V gives CDR1 SGHVS, CDR2 FQNEAQ. V was shortened by 5 bases and J by 1 base, with 8 bases between the two germline ends. The CDR3 is CASSPPRQETQYF. The CDR3 nucleotides are TGTGCCAGCAGCCCCCCTCGCCAAGAGACCCAGTACTTC.

The chain joins TRBV5-6 to TRBJ2-7; D is ambiguous. The germline V gene has CDR1 SGHDT and CDR2 YYEEEE. There are 16 residues in the CDR3. V lost 4 bases and J lost 3, with 20 bases in between. CDR3 residues: CASSRTRLPIVYEQYF. The CDR3 DNA sequence: TGTGCCAGCAGCCGGACGCGGTTACCGATAGTCTACGAGCAGTACTTC.

This clone was picked up a small number of times. This chain connects TRBV27 to TRBJ1-5, with 11 bases that match TRBD1. CDR1 and CDR2 from the germline V gene are MNHEY and SMNVEV (reference sequence). This CDR3 spans 15 amino acids. After removal of 3 bases from V and 7 bases from J, the junction contained 5 bases not matched to a gene. The CDR3: CASSFSGQGVQPQHF. In DNA, the CDR3 is TGTGCCAGCAGTTTTTCGGGACAGGGGGTCCAGCCCCAGCATTTT.

The rearrangement joins TRBV28 to TRBJ1-2; D might be TRBD1 (6 bases). The CDR3 spans 16 residues. Germline V lookup: CDR1 MDHEN, CDR2 SYDVKM. V shed 7 bases and J shed 3 bases, with 21 bases lying between them. The CDR3 loop is CASTPSWGGQDYGYTF. In DNA, the CDR3 is TGTGCCAGCACCCCTTCGTGGGGGGGGCAGGACTATGGCTACACCTTC.

This clone showed up just a few times. The chain couples TRBV30 to TRBJ1-1; D perhaps matches TRBD1 (6 bases). CDR3 length: 13 amino acids. The ends were cut back, 8 bases at V and 5 bases at J, with 18 bases in the middle. Germline CDR1 is GTSNPN and CDR2 is SVGIG (reference sequence). The CDR3 DNA sequence: TGTGCCCTGGAAGGGGGAGCGTATACTGAAGCTTTCTTT. Encoded protein: CALEGGAYTEAFF.

This clone was recorded only once. The CDR3 coding sequence is TGTGCCAGCGGTCGGGGGGCAGCCGGGGAGCTGTTTTTT. It translates to CASGRGAAGELFF. The chain recombines TRBV27 with TRBJ2-2; a weak D match, TRBD2 (7 bases). V lost 8 bases, J lost 6 bases, and 13 bases lay in between. Germline values: CDR1 MNHEY, CDR2 SMNVEV (reference sequence). The CDR3 is made up of 13 amino acids.

The genes are TRBV24-1 and TRBJ2-7, with D possibly called TRBD1 or TRBD2 (5 bases each). V lost 4 bases, J lost 6 bases, and 15 bases lay in between. The germline gives CDR1 KGHDR, CDR2 SFDVKD. This CDR3 is built from 14 residues. CDR3 amino acids: CATSDLGEGSEQYF. CDR3 bases: TGTGCCACCAGTGACCTGGGAGAGGGGAGCGAGCAGTACTTC.

The V gene is TRBV25-1, the J gene TRBJ1-6; tentatively, D is TRBD1 (5 bases). The CDR3 extends over 14 amino acids. Trimming shortened V by 8 bases and J by 7 bases, and 15 bases separated the two germline ends. Germline V gene sequence: CDR1 MGHDK, CDR2 SYGVNS. The CDR3 here is CASGLQGANSPLHF. The CDR3 coding sequence is TGTGCCAGCGGGTTACAAGGGGCGAATTCACCCCTCCACTTT.

This clone turned up a few times. This chain links TRBV7-8 with TRBJ1-5, with D possibly matching TRBD1 (6 bases). Trimming took off 5 bases at V and 7 bases at J, with 24 bases between the two ends. CDR1 SGHVS and CDR2 FQNEAQ come from the germline V gene. This CDR3 contains 17 residues. CDR3 in amino acids: CASSPFRDTTTAQPQHF. DNA for the CDR3: TGTGCCAGCAGCCCATTTCGGGACACGACTACCGCCCAGCCCCAGCATTTT.

The rearrangement uses TRBV6-1 and TRBJ2-1; possibly TRBD1 for D (7 bases). The V end lost 3 bases, the J end lost 9 bases, and 9 bases lay between the germline ends. Germline V CDR1 and CDR2: MNHNS, SASEGT. The CDR3 extends over 12 amino acids. CDR3 sequence (DNA): TGTGCCAGCAGTGACCAGGGGGGTGAGCAGTTCTTC. It codes for CASSDQGGEQFF.

The chain is built from TRBV3-1 (or the pseudogene TRBV3-2) and TRBJ1-1; 7 nucleotides match TRBD1. CDR1 and CDR2 from the germline V gene are LGHDT and YNNKEL (reference sequence). The ends lost 5 bases at V and 3 bases at J; junction bases unmatched: 6. The CDR3 sequence is 14 residues long. The CDR3, as DNA: TGTGCCAGCAGCTCCAGGGACAGCCACACTGAAGCTTTCTTT. It yields the protein CASSSRDSHTEAFF.

The chain carries TRBV6-5 and TRBJ1-1; no firm D call. Germline CDR1 and CDR2: MNHEY and SVGAGI. Trimming stripped 7 bases from V and 1 base from J, with 13 bases between. The CDR3 is made up of 14 amino acids. The DNA of the CDR3 is TGTGCCAGCATTGTCGGGCAAAGGAACACTGAAGCTTTCTTT. It yields the protein CASIVGQRNTEAFF.

This clone was seen a few times. CDR3 protein: CASSVASYNEQFF. In DNA form, the CDR3 reads TGTGCCAGCAGCGTTGCTTCCTACAATGAGCAGTTCTTC. The V and J genes are TRBV9 and TRBJ2-1; no clear D gene. CDR3 length: 13 amino acids. Trimming cost V 2 bases and J 1 base, with 4 bases left between them. Germline values: CDR1 SGDLS, CDR2 YYNGEE.

V gene TRBV12-5 combines with J gene TRBJ1-3; 7 nucleotides agree with TRBD1. Germline V gene sequence: CDR1 LGHNT, CDR2 FRNRAP. The CDR3 sequence is 17 residues long. With V trimmed by 2 bases and J by 4 bases, 11 bases remained unmatched. DNA of the CDR3: TGTGCTAGTGGTTTGAGAGGGGGCAATATCTGGGGAAACACCATATATTTT. Translating gives CASGLRGGNIWGNTIYF. Full variable domain (outside the CDR3, taken from reference TRBV12-5 and TRBJ1-3): DARVTQTPRHKVTEMGQEVTMRCQPILGHNTVFWYRQTMMQGLELLAYFRNRAPLDDSGMPKDRFSAEMPDATLATLKIQPSEPRDSAVYFCASGLRGGNIWGNTIYFGEGSWLTVV.

The gene calls are TRBV29-1 and TRBJ2-7, with D perhaps matching TRBD2 (6 bases). The V end was cut by 6 bases, the J end by 4 bases, with 10 bases between. This CDR3 spans 11 amino acids. Germline assignment: CDR1 SQVTM and CDR2 ANQGSEA. The CDR3 protein is CSVTGVYEQYF. As DNA, the CDR3 is TGCAGCGTGACGGGGGTTTACGAGCAGTACTTC.

The chain uses TRBV29-1 and TRBJ2-3; D not resolved. Germline V gene sequence: CDR1 SQVTM, CDR2 ANQGSEA. This CDR3 is 12 amino acids long. Trimming removed 6 bases at V and 6 bases at J, with 13 bases between. In DNA, the CDR3 is TGCAGCGTCGGTACCGTATCGGATACGCAGTATTTT. Its translation: CSVGTVSDTQYF.

The genes are TRBV28 and TRBJ1-2; D is unresolved. CDR3 size: 14 residues. Germline-derived CDR1 and CDR2 are MDHEN and SYDVKM. Deletions cut 6 bases from V and 10 bases from J, with 21 bases between. The CDR3 here is CASSTPSGSGAYTF. The CDR3 DNA is TGTGCCAGCAGCACACCTTCGGGCAGCGGAGCCTACACCTTC.